The present entry profiles one TCR beta chain with its context. Its antigen is undetermined. This record belongs to a study of human T cells and chemical hapten exposure. Overall study: Per-sample TCR yield variability stemmed mainly from small pooled library volume differences.

Unfractionated whole blood was the source from which total RNA was extracted. Study conclusions and caveats: Sensitization with DPC brought no change to TCRs above 1 in 1000 in frequency.

V shed 5 bases and J 12 bases; nucleotides not matched to a gene: 14. The CDR3 loop spans 15 amino acids. CDR1 is SGHDN and CDR2 is FVKESK in the germline V gene. For the library, individual cDNA molecules each received unique molecular identifiers. Via MiXCR, TCRdb re-called the 5' RACE reads, giving one row per CDR3 protein. The table lists over 70,000 distinct CDR3 sequences, less than 20% of them singletons. This TCR derives from a female donor in good health. The chain is built from TRBV14 and TRBJ2-1, with TRBD1 identical over 9 bases. The CDR3 here is CASSSGQGQFFSQFF. CDR3 bases: TGTGCCAGCAGCTCGGGACAGGGACAGTTCTTTTCGCAGTTCTTC. Using reference TRBV14 and TRBJ2-1 for the parts outside the CDR3, the full variable domain is EAGVTQFPSHSVIEKGQTVTLRCDPISGHDNLYWYRRVMGKEIKFLLHFVKESKQDESGMPNNRFLAERTGGTYSTLKVQPAELEDSGVYFCASSSGQGQFFSQFFGPGTRLTVL.